This T cell receptor beta chain stems from a study of metastatic and nonmetastatic thyroid tumors. Overall study: Patients with malignant and benign thyroid disease provided blood and tumor or nodule tissue, whose repertoires were compared.

V gave up 4 bases and J gave up 7 bases, with 11 bases separating them. Germline CDR1 and CDR2: SGHDT and YYEEEE. The length of the CDR3 is 12 residues. Study observations and caveats: Malignant tumors reportedly showed significantly higher TCR beta diversity than benign nodules in both blood and tumor.

The entire patient cohort was treatment-naive prior to thyroid surgery. TCRdb reprocessed the PCR reads via MiXCR. The sample shows 20,000 or so clones, roughly 29% of them seen only once. This clone occurred many times. Its antigen is unidentified. Sequenced sample: blood. The chain joins TRBV5-6 to TRBJ1-1; possible D gene TRBD1, 6 bases. The clonotype was recovered from a female donor with papillary thyroid cancer or a benign thyroid nodule (not recorded which). Some clones in this sample may be carry-over from other donors' samples. Here the CDR3 DNA reads TGTGCCAGCAGCCTATCCAGGGGTGAAGCTTTCTTT. Translated: CASSLSRGEAFF.